A single sample gave rise to the 30 T cell receptor beta chains below, sequenced in a study of technical replicates of blood from four donors. This table comes from immunoSEQ multiplex PCR, and its TCRdb copy is limited to in-frame clones, with some not included. Counted here are some 49,000 clones, about 93% occurring once; the ten biggest clones make up about 3.7%. The sequencing input was PBMCs. The origin of the receptors is a human donor in good health. Some clones in this sample may be carry-over from other donors' samples.

The chain employs TRBV4-1 and TRBJ2-1; tentatively, D is TRBD2 (6 bases). The CDR3 length is 14 residues. The germline V gene has CDR1 MGHRA and CDR2 YSYEKL. The V end was cut by 1 base, the J end by 9 bases, with 13 bases between. DNA for the CDR3: TGCGCCAGCAGCCAAGTACCGCTAGCGAGTGAGCAGTTCTTC. This translates into CASSQVPLASEQFF.

To note about this clone: Other DNA variants within this sample encode the same CDR3. The rearrangement uses TRBV5-1 and TRBJ2-5, with 11 positions matching TRBD2. The germline gives CDR1 SGHRS, CDR2 YFSETQ. The V segment lost 0 bases and the J segment 1 base; nucleotides outside the gene matches: 5. The CDR3 has 17 residues. The CDR3 is CASSLGLAGGIQETQYF. CDR3 DNA: TGCGCCAGCAGCTTGGGTCTAGCGGGGGGTATCCAAGAGACCCAGTACTTC.

The chain links TRBV7-2 to TRBJ1-1, with 7 bases identical to TRBD1. This CDR3 has 13 residues. Germline V gives CDR1 SGHTA, CDR2 FQGNSA. The V and J ends lost 5 bases and 11 bases, in that order; junction bases with no gene match: 11. Written as DNA, the CDR3 is TGTGCCAGCAGCGCCTGGGACAGCCCGAGGGCTTTCTTT. Translated: CASSAWDSPRAFF. The full variable domain, in which reference TRBV7-2 and TRBJ1-1 provide the parts outside the CDR3, is GAGVSQSPSNKVTEKGKDVELRCDPISGHTALYWYRQSLGQGLEFLIYFQGNSAPDKSGLPSDRFSAERTGGSVSTLTIQRTQQEDSAVYLCASSAWDSPRAFFGQGTRLTVV.

J is TRBJ1-4 and V is TRBV10-1; the D is unclear. The CDR3 covers 17 residues. Trimming removed 2 bases at V and 8 bases at J, with 21 bases between. Per the germline V gene, CDR1 is WNHNN and CDR2 is SYGVQD (reference sequence). CDR3 region: CASSETSRAPRQEKLFF. CDR3 nucleotide sequence: TGCGCCAGCAGTGAGACTAGCCGGGCCCCCCGTCAGGAAAAACTGTTTTTT.

This chain joins TRBV5-1 and TRBJ1-1; 8 nucleotides line up with TRBD1. Losses at the gene ends were 1 base for V and 7 bases for J; bases not matched to a gene: 9. The germline V gene encodes CDR1 SGHRS and CDR2 YFSETQ. This CDR3 is 15 amino acids long. Here the CDR3 reads CASSLRQGAMGEAFF. The DNA of the CDR3 is TGCGCCAGCAGCTTGAGGCAGGGGGCGATGGGTGAAGCTTTCTTT.

This chain joins TRBV30 and TRBJ2-7; no clear D gene. This CDR3 has 14 residues. In germline, CDR1 is GTSNPN, CDR2 SVGIG (reference sequence). V lost 0 bases and J 0 bases, leaving 9 bases between the germline ends. Written as DNA, the CDR3 is TGTGCCTGGAGTGTGTGGGCTTCCTCCTACGAGCAGTACTTC. It is translated as CAWSVWASSYEQYF.

The V and J genes are TRBV5-1 and TRBJ2-1; D ambiguous. The germline gives CDR1 SGHRS, CDR2 YFSETQ. The CDR3 runs to 13 residues. Deletions cut 2 bases from V and 6 bases from J, with 9 bases between. Here the CDR3 reads CASSFPYANEQFF. In nucleotides, the CDR3 is TGCGCCAGCAGCTTCCCCTACGCCAATGAGCAGTTCTTC.

J is TRBJ2-7 and V is TRBV4-3; 7 bases match TRBD2. The CDR3 extends over 15 amino acids. V lost 5 bases, J lost 5 bases, and 12 bases stayed unmatched. CDR1 is LGHNA and CDR2 is YSLEER in the germline V gene. The CDR3, as DNA: TGCGCCAGCAGCTACCAGCCCAGCGGGGAACACGAGCAGTACTTC. As protein: CASSYQPSGEHEQYF.

The V and J genes are TRBV29-1 and TRBJ1-1; 7 bases match TRBD1. Losses at the gene ends were 7 bases for V and 5 bases for J; bases not matched to a gene: 10. The CDR3 extends over 13 amino acids. Germline lookup yields CDR1 SQVTM and CDR2 ANQGSEA. The CDR3 region is CSANRGIDTEAFF. The CDR3 DNA reads TGCAGCGCAAACAGGGGTATCGATACTGAAGCTTTCTTT.

This chain joins TRBV29-1 and TRBJ1-4; D perhaps matches TRBD1 (5 bases). Trimming stripped 7 bases from V and 2 bases from J, with 17 bases between. Germline V gene data show CDR1 as SQVTM and CDR2 as ANQGSEA. This CDR3 spans 15 amino acids. CDR3 sequence: CSATAPGGTNEKLFF. The CDR3 DNA reads as TGCAGCGCCACCGCGCCGGGGGGGACTAATGAAAAACTGTTTTTT.

CDR3 nucleotides: TGTGCCAGCAGCTTGGTAGCGGCTAGCGGGCGTTACGAGCAGTACTTC. Its protein is CASSLVAASGRYEQYF. The rearrangement joins TRBV5-4 to TRBJ2-7; TRBD2 agrees at 8 bases. CDR3 length: 16 residues. Germline lookup yields CDR1 SGHNT and CDR2 YYREEE (reference sequence). V lost 0 bases and J lost 4; bases outside the gene matches: 9.

The V call is TRBV10-3, the J call TRBJ1-3, with 7 nucleotides matching TRBD1. CDR1 and CDR2 from the germline V gene are ENHRY and SYGVKD. Trimming took 7 bases from V and 2 from J; bases not matched to a gene: 5. CDR3 size: 14 residues. The DNA of the CDR3 is TGTGCCATCAAGTCGAGGGGGCCTGGAAACACCATATATTTT. It is translated as CAIKSRGPGNTIYF.

The gene calls are TRBV12-5 and TRBJ1-6; TRBD1 might be the D (6 bases). CDR3 length: 17 residues. Germline V gene lookup returns CDR1 LGHNT and CDR2 FRNRAP. Trimming cost V 4 bases and J 8 bases, with 21 bases left between them. In DNA form, the CDR3 reads TGTGCTAGTGGTTCGTACCTTATGCGGACAGTACATTCACCCCTCCACTTT. Residues: CASGSYLMRTVHSPLHF. The full variable domain, completed using reference TRBV12-5 and TRBJ1-6, is DARVTQTPRHKVTEMGQEVTMRCQPILGHNTVFWYRQTMMQGLELLAYFRNRAPLDDSGMPKDRFSAEMPDATLATLKIQPSEPRDSAVYFCASGSYLMRTVHSPLHFGNGTRLTVT.

This sequence joins TRBV4-2 and TRBJ2-5; D not resolved. CDR1 is LGHNA and CDR2 is YNFKEQ in the germline V gene. Trimming stripped 1 base from V and 5 bases from J, with 8 bases between. The CDR3 has 13 residues. CDR3 loop: CASSQGLVETQYF. DNA for the CDR3: TGTGCCAGCAGCCAAGGTTTAGTCGAGACCCAGTACTTC.

The chain has TRBV2 and TRBJ2-6; 12 nucleotides match TRBD2. Germline loops: CDR1 SNHLY, CDR2 FYNNEI. This CDR3 is 19 amino acids long. Trimming cost V 5 bases and J 4 bases; bases outside gene matches: 12. The chain's CDR3 is CASSLLTLAGGSGANVLTF. The DNA for the CDR3 is TGTGCCAGCAGTCTACTTACACTAGCGGGAGGTTCAGGGGCCAACGTCCTGACTTTC.

V usage is TRBV5-1 and J usage is TRBJ1-1; 9 positions agree with TRBD1. Germline trimming cut 2 bases from V and 3 bases from J; bases unmatched to any gene: 5. Germline V gene data show CDR1 as SGHRS and CDR2 as YFSETQ. The CDR3 sequence is 15 residues long. CDR3 nucleotide sequence: TGCGCCAGCAGCTTACAGGGGGCGGGGGACACTGAAGCTTTCTTT. Translation gives CASSLQGAGDTEAFF. Combining the CDR3 with reference TRBV5-1 and TRBJ1-1 gives the whole variable domain KAGVTQTPRYLIKTRGQQVTLSCSPISGHRSVSWYQQTPGQGLQFLFEYFSETQRNKGNFPGRFSGRQFSNSRSEMNVSTLELGDSALYLCASSLQGAGDTEAFFGQGTRLTVV.

V gene TRBV5-4 combines with J gene TRBJ2-1, with 14 bases identical to TRBD2. J lost 10 bases, V lost 2 bases, and 5 bases had no gene match. CDR3 size: 15 residues. Germline V gives CDR1 SGHNT, CDR2 YYREEE (reference sequence). CDR3 region: CASSFGTSGRWEQFF. As DNA, the CDR3 is TGTGCCAGCAGCTTCGGGACTAGCGGGAGATGGGAGCAGTTCTTC. The complete variable domain, with remaining parts taken from reference TRBV5-4 and TRBJ2-1, reads ETGVTQSPTHLIKTRGQQVTLRCSSQSGHNTVSWYQQALGQGPQFIFQYYREEENGRGNFPPRFSGLQFPNYSSELNVNALELDDSALYLCASSFGTSGRWEQFFGPGTRLTVL.

The chain combines TRBV18 with TRBJ1-5; possible D gene TRBD1, 5 bases. Germline CDR1 reads KGHSH; CDR2 reads LQKENI. The V and J ends lost 4 bases and 3 bases respectively, with 10 bases between them. CDR3 size: 14 residues. In nucleotides, the CDR3 is TGTGCCAGCTCACAGGGGTTCTCCAATCAGCCCCAGCATTTT. Its translation: CASSQGFSNQPQHF. The variable domain in full, completed from reference TRBV18 and TRBJ1-5, reads NAGVMQNPRHLVRRRGQEARLRCSPMKGHSHVYWYRQLPEEGLKFMVYLQKENIIDESGMPKERFSAEFPKEGPSILRIQQVVRGDSAAYFCASSQGFSNQPQHFGDGTRLSIL.

The chain joins TRBV7-9 to TRBJ1-1, with D perhaps matching TRBD1 (5 bases). The CDR3 runs to 15 residues. V lost 1 base to trimming and J lost 0 bases, with 9 bases between them. CDR1 and CDR2 from the germline V gene are SEHNR and FQNEAQ (reference sequence). The CDR3 here is CASSLEAGMNTEAFF. The CDR3 DNA reads as TGTGCCAGCAGCTTAGAGGCAGGGATGAACACTGAAGCTTTCTTT.

This chain connects TRBV28 to TRBJ2-7, with D possibly being TRBD1 (5 bases). CDR1 is MDHEN, CDR2 SYDVKM, per germline. The CDR3 is 15 residues long. Trimming took 6 bases from V and 2 from J, leaving 17 bases between them. This CDR3 reads CASSLLKGVTYEQYF. The CDR3 nucleotides read TGTGCCAGCAGCCTTCTTAAAGGGGTTACCTACGAGCAGTACTTC.

This chain joins TRBV7-2 and TRBJ2-5, with TRBD2 matching 13 bases. Per the germline V gene, CDR1 is SGHTA and CDR2 is FQGNSA. This CDR3 has 19 residues. Trimming cost V 1 base and J 4 bases; bases outside gene matches: 12. The CDR3 sequence is CASSLGRSTSGGALETQYF. CDR3 nucleotide sequence: TGTGCCAGCAGCTTAGGGCGCTCAACTAGCGGGGGGGCCTTAGAGACCCAGTACTTC.

The chain uses TRBV7-8 and TRBJ2-3, with a possible D match to TRBD1 (6 bases). V was clipped by 5 bases and J by 2 bases, with 20 bases between them. CDR1 and CDR2 (germline): SGHVS, FQNEAQ. The CDR3 length is 17 residues. The DNA for the CDR3 is TGTGCCAGCAGCCTACTCGTGGCAGGGGAAATCACAGATACGCAGTATTTT. Protein product: CASSLLVAGEITDTQYF.

V usage is TRBV19 and J usage is TRBJ2-3; TRBD2 aligns across 7 bases. This CDR3 comprises 14 residues. V was pared by 4 bases and J by 3 bases, with 4 bases of the junction left unmatched. CDR1 is LNHDA, CDR2 SQIVND, per germline (reference sequence). Here the CDR3 reads CASSSGRGTDTQYF. The CDR3 bases are TGTGCCAGTAGTAGCGGGAGAGGTACAGATACGCAGTATTTT.

The CDR3 nucleotides read TGTGCCAGCAGTTTCACTAGCGGGATGACCGGGGAGCTGTTTTTT. It codes for CASSFTSGMTGELFF. The rearrangement links TRBV6-6 to TRBJ2-2; 10 nucleotides line up with TRBD2. The CDR3 spans 15 residues. The germline V gene has CDR1 MNHNY and CDR2 SVGAGI (reference sequence). V lost 4 bases, J lost 5 bases, and 4 bases stayed unmatched.

The gene calls are TRBV29-1 and TRBJ1-1; D might be TRBD1 (6 bases). Trimming took off 7 bases at V and 1 base at J, with 10 bases between the two ends. From germline, CDR1 is SQVTM and CDR2 ANQGSEA. This CDR3 comprises 12 residues. The CDR3 sequence is CSAAQGNTEAFF. In DNA, the CDR3 is TGCAGCGCAGCACAGGGGAACACTGAAGCTTTCTTT.

This clone was picked up one time. V gene TRBV29-1 combines with J gene TRBJ2-1; 12 nucleotides agree with TRBD2. The CDR3 sequence is 15 residues long. The junction had 4 bases not matched to a gene; V was cut back by 4 bases and J by 3 bases. Germline V gene sequence: CDR1 SQVTM, CDR2 ANQGSEA. This CDR3 reads CSVASGGALYNEQFF. In DNA, the CDR3 is TGCAGCGTTGCTAGCGGGGGGGCCCTCTACAATGAGCAGTTCTTC.

The chain links TRBV7-9 to TRBJ1-1; D is unresolved. The CDR3 contains 13 residues. V lost 3 bases to trimming and J lost 0 bases, with 5 bases between them. Germline assignment: CDR1 SEHNR and CDR2 FQNEAQ (reference sequence). CDR3 loop: CASSFYMNTEAFF. DNA of the CDR3: TGTGCCAGCAGCTTTTACATGAACACTGAAGCTTTCTTT.

This chain's CDR3 is CASSTWDRSQETQYF. The CDR3 DNA reads TGTGCCAGCAGCACCTGGGACAGATCTCAAGAGACCCAGTACTTC. The chain employs TRBV6-6 and TRBJ2-5; 7 positions agree with TRBD1. The germline CDR1 and CDR2 sequences are MNHNY and SVGAGI (reference sequence). V lost 6 bases and J lost 2; bases outside the gene matches: 9. The CDR3 runs to 15 residues.

The rearrangement links TRBV7-9 to TRBJ2-2; D is unresolved. The CDR3 length is 13 residues. V was pared by 8 bases and J by 1 base, with 8 bases between. Per the germline V gene, CDR1 is SEHNR and CDR2 is FQNEAQ (reference sequence). CDR3 amino acids: CASAQLNTGELFF. CDR3 DNA sequence: TGTGCCAGCGCACAGCTGAACACCGGGGAGCTGTTTTTT.

This clone was picked up one time. DNA for the CDR3: TGTGCCAGCTGGGAGGGGGGGTCGGGCTACAATGAGCAGTTCTTC. The encoded protein is CASWEGGSGYNEQFF. This chain connects TRBV2 to TRBJ2-1; possibly TRBD2 for D (7 bases). The germline V gene encodes CDR1 SNHLY and CDR2 FYNNEI. The CDR3 contains 15 residues. Trimming shortened V by 8 bases and J by 3 bases, and 17 bases separated the two germline ends.